This passage covers 20 T cell receptor beta chains from one sample sequenced in a study of T cell clonotyping in hematopoietic cell transplantation. Time point: recipient sample about 28 days before transplant, after cytoreduction. Clones were read by immunoSEQ multiplex PCR, and TCRdb kept only the in-frame ones, dropping some. The table lists about 5,400 clones, approximately 84% of them singletons. Here the sequenced sample was peripheral blood mononuclear cells, taken before stem cell transplant. These receptor sequences come from a man in his 60s with acute myeloid leukemia. Some clones in this sample may be carry-over from other donors' samples.

This rearrangement joins TRBV27 to TRBJ2-7, with 7 bases lining up with TRBD1. The CDR3 sequence is 16 residues long. V shed 5 bases and J 0 bases; nucleotides not matched to a gene: 10. The germline V gene encodes CDR1 MNHEY and CDR2 SMNVEV (reference sequence). The CDR3 protein is CASSPFDRAGSYEQYF. The CDR3 region has the DNA TGTGCCAGCAGTCCTTTTGACAGGGCGGGCTCCTACGAGCAGTACTTC.

This rearrangement joins TRBV7-6 to TRBJ2-2, with 12 positions matching TRBD2. The CDR3 loop spans 21 amino acids. The germline CDR1 and CDR2 sequences are SGHVS and FNYEAQ. Trimming at V came to 1 base and at J to 6 bases, leaving 18 bases not matched to a gene. In DNA, the CDR3 is TGTGCCAGCAGCTTAGTTTTATTGGTGACTAGCGGGAGAAAGATGGCCGGGGAGCTGTTTTTT. Residues: CASSLVLLVTSGRKMAGELFF.

V is TRBV5-1 and J is TRBJ2-7; D is perhaps TRBD1 (6 bases). The CDR3 sequence is 14 residues long. Germline loops: CDR1 SGHRS, CDR2 YFSETQ. V lost 0 bases to trimming and J lost 6 bases, with 13 bases between them. CDR3 in DNA: TGCGCCAGCAGCTTGGTGGACAGCCGGGGCGAGCAGTACTTC. Its protein product is CASSLVDSRGEQYF. The full variable domain, rest sourced from reference TRBV5-1 and TRBJ2-7, is KAGVTQTPRYLIKTRGQQVTLSCSPISGHRSVSWYQQTPGQGLQFLFEYFSETQRNKGNFPGRFSGRQFSNSRSEMNVSTLELGDSALYLCASSLVDSRGEQYFGPGTRLTVT.

V usage is TRBV28 and J usage is TRBJ2-7; no reliable D call. This CDR3 is built from 12 residues. Germline V CDR1 and CDR2: MDHEN, SYDVKM. Trimming cost V 5 bases and J 2 bases, with 7 bases left between them. CDR3 sequence: CASSLDTYEQYF. The CDR3 DNA reads as TGTGCCAGCAGTCTCGACACCTACGAGCAGTACTTC.

This chain links TRBV19 with TRBJ2-1; TRBD2 agrees at 11 bases. The CDR3 contains 13 residues. Per germline, CDR1 LNHDA and CDR2 SQIVND (reference sequence). The CDR3 reads CVLAGGPGNEQFF. The DNA for the CDR3 is TGTGTTTTAGCGGGAGGGCCGGGGAATGAGCAGTTCTTC.

This clone appeared once. The chain recombines TRBV28 with TRBJ2-1, with a weak D call TRBD2 (6 bases). CDR3 length: 18 amino acids. V lost 4 bases, J lost 1 base, and 20 bases lay in between. Germline CDR1 MDHEN, CDR2 SYDVKM. The CDR3 DNA reads TGTGCCAGCAGTTCCCCCCAGACTAGTCCGCGTTCCTACAATGAGCAGTTCTTC. Translated, it gives CASSSPQTSPRSYNEQFF. Looking up the rest from reference TRBV28 and TRBJ2-1 gives the full variable domain: DVKVTQSSRYLVKRTGEKVFLECVQDMDHENMFWYRQDPGLGLRLIYFSYDVKMKEKGDIPEGYSVSREKKERFSLILESASTNQTSMYLCASSSPQTSPRSYNEQFFGPGTRLTVL.

The chain is built from TRBV19 and TRBJ2-7; TRBD1 matches at 12 bases. Germline CDR1 is LNHDA and CDR2 is SQIVND (reference sequence). The CDR3 consists of 14 residues. V shed 3 bases and J 6 bases; nucleotides not matched to a gene: 3. For the CDR3, the DNA is TGTGCCAGTAGTATCGGGACAGGGGGCTCCGAGCAGTACTTC. This gives the protein CASSIGTGGSEQYF.

This rearrangement joins TRBV10-3 to TRBJ2-6; D possibly matches TRBD1 or TRBD2 (5 bases each). The V gene's germline CDR1 is ENHRY and CDR2 SYGVKD. V lost 6 bases and J lost 1, with 7 bases in between. This CDR3 is 14 amino acids long. CDR3 residues: CAISEGSGANVLTF. The CDR3, as DNA: TGTGCCATCAGCGAGGGGTCTGGGGCCAACGTCCTGACTTTC.

This clone was counted a single time. V gene TRBV11-3 combines with J gene TRBJ2-5; the D is unclear. This CDR3 has 18 amino acids. V was clipped by 1 base and J by 1 base, with 19 bases between them. The germline V gene encodes CDR1 SGHNT and CDR2 YENEEA. CDR3 DNA sequence: TGTGCCAGCAGCTTAGGAGTGTCCCAAGGGATTATCCAAGAGACCCAGTACTTC. This translates into CASSLGVSQGIIQETQYF.

This chain uses TRBV6-4 with TRBJ2-1; 9 bases are a match to TRBD1. V lost 6 bases, J lost 9 bases, and 9 bases stayed unmatched. The CDR3 loop spans 14 amino acids. Germline values: CDR1 MRHNA, CDR2 SNTAGT. The CDR3 DNA reads as TGTGCCAGCAGCGGGGACAGGGCTCAGGGTGAGCAGTTCTTC. Its protein is CASSGDRAQGEQFF.

The chain is built from TRBV6-5 and TRBJ1-2; D perhaps matches TRBD1 (5 bases). With 2 bases removed from V and 4 bases from J, the gap between germline ends came to 11 bases. Germline CDR1 and CDR2: MNHEY and SVGAGI. The CDR3 runs to 14 residues. Here the CDR3 reads CASSYTTAGYGYTF. DNA of the CDR3: TGTGCCAGCAGTTACACGACAGCCGGCTATGGCTACACCTTC.

The rearrangement links TRBV19 to TRBJ1-5, with 9 bases lining up with TRBD1. Per germline, CDR1 LNHDA and CDR2 SQIVND (reference sequence). The CDR3 is 16 residues long. V lost 7 bases to trimming and J lost 2 bases; unmatched junction nucleotides: 9. The DNA of the CDR3 is TGTGCCAGTAAACAACAGGGGGCGCGTGGCAATCAGCCCCAGCATTTT. The encoded protein is CASKQQGARGNQPQHF.

The chain has TRBV11-3 and TRBJ2-1; tentative D call: TRBD2 (6 bases). Germline V gene lookup returns CDR1 SGHNT and CDR2 YENEEA. CDR3 size: 13 residues. V shed 3 bases and J shed 10 bases, with 13 bases lying between them. CDR3 nucleotide sequence: TGTGCCAGCAGCTTTTCAACGGGGGACGAGCAGTTCTTC. Its protein is CASSFSTGDEQFF.

This clone has a single count. The DNA of the CDR3 is TGTGCCAGCAGTGCCCCCGCGGGGGTAGGAGAGACCCAGTACTTC. This sequence encodes CASSAPAGVGETQYF. The chain couples TRBV27 to TRBJ2-5; TRBD2 matches at 7 bases. Germline CDR1 is MNHEY and CDR2 is SMNVEV (reference sequence). With V trimmed by 5 bases and J by 4 bases, 10 bases remained unmatched. This CDR3 has 15 amino acids.

The chain has TRBV11-2 and TRBJ2-1; D is perhaps TRBD1 (5 bases). The germline V and J ends were trimmed by 6 bases and 0 bases, with 9 bases remaining between them. In germline, CDR1 is SGHAT, CDR2 FQNNGV. The CDR3 is 14 residues long. CDR3 sequence (DNA): TGTGCCAGCAGTCGACAGAGCTCCTACAATGAGCAGTTCTTC. Translating gives CASSRQSSYNEQFF.

The table lists this clone with a few counts. This chain uses TRBV18 with TRBJ1-3, with TRBD1 as a possible D gene (6 bases). V lost 3 bases and J 1 base, leaving 16 bases between the germline ends. The CDR3 sequence is 17 residues long. Germline assignment: CDR1 KGHSH and CDR2 LQKENI. Here the CDR3 DNA reads TGTGCCAGCTCACCGACAAGACACAGGGAATCTGGAAACACCATATATTTT. This codes for CASSPTRHRESGNTIYF.

This chain connects TRBV2 to TRBJ2-1, with D maybe TRBD2 (6 bases). The germline CDR1 and CDR2 sequences are SNHLY and FYNNEI. This CDR3 comprises 16 residues. Trimming left V 6 bases short and J 0 bases short, with 15 bases between. The CDR3 DNA reads as TGTGCCAGCAGGGGATGGACTACCACCTCCTACAATGAGCAGTTCTTC. It specifies CASRGWTTTSYNEQFF.

The chain employs TRBV7-2 and TRBJ2-1, with 10 positions matching TRBD2. V gave up 2 bases and J gave up 2 bases; unmatched junction bases: 12. Germline V gene data show CDR1 as SGHTA and CDR2 as FQGNSA. The CDR3 length is 19 residues. Here the CDR3 reads CASSLSGGKGLATYNEQFF. Written as DNA, the CDR3 is TGTGCCAGCAGCTTAAGTGGGGGAAAGGGACTAGCGACCTACAATGAGCAGTTCTTC.

This chain joins TRBV4-3 and TRBJ2-5; D remains ambiguous. The germline V gene encodes CDR1 LGHNA and CDR2 YSLEER. This CDR3 has 14 residues. V was shortened by 0 bases and J by 0 bases, with 5 bases between the two germline ends. DNA for the CDR3: TGCGCCAGCAGCCAAGATAACGACCAAGAGACCCAGTACTTC. It specifies CASSQDNDQETQYF.

The chain is built from TRBV28 and TRBJ1-5; D perhaps matches TRBD1 (5 bases). Germline V gene data show CDR1 as MDHEN and CDR2 as SYDVKM. The CDR3 is made up of 13 amino acids. Trimming pared 6 bases from V and 0 bases from J, leaving 6 bases between. The CDR3 DNA follows: TGTGCCAGCAGAGGGGATAGCAATCAGCCCCAGCATTTT. Amino acids: CASRGDSNQPQHF.